The 8 T cell receptor beta chains in this list originate from one sample, sequenced in a study of graft-versus-host responses after intestinal transplantation. Assay used: immunoSEQ multiplex PCR; TCRdb lists only in-frame clones, some missing. The sample carries 25,000 to 35,000 clones, approximately 93% recorded once. Sequenced here: PBMCs, sampled 66 days after intestinal transplant. Receptors were obtained from a human patient who received an intestinal transplant, so some T cells may come from the graft donor.

J is TRBJ2-7 and V is TRBV13, with D possibly TRBD1 on 6 matching bases. The germline V gene encodes CDR1 PRHDT and CDR2 FYEKMQ (reference sequence). The V gene lost 4 bases and the J gene lost 6 bases, with 10 bases spanning the gap. The CDR3 runs to 12 residues. The CDR3 here is CASSSTGAEQYF. The CDR3, as DNA: TGTGCCAGCAGCTCGACAGGAGCCGAGCAGTACTTC. Full variable domain (missing parts from reference TRBV13 and TRBJ2-7): AAGVIQSPRHLIKEKRETATLKCYPIPRHDTVYWYQQGPGQDPQFLISFYEKMQSDKGSIPDRFSAQQFSDYHSELNMSSLELGDSALYFCASSSTGAEQYFGPGTRLTVT.

The chain combines TRBV19 with TRBJ1-2; 8 bases align to TRBD1. CDR3 size: 14 residues. Germline V gene sequence: CDR1 LNHDA, CDR2 SQIVND (reference sequence). J lost 0 bases, V lost 6 bases, and 3 bases had no gene match. Written as DNA, the CDR3 is TGTGCCAGTAGAACGGACAGGGCTAACTATGGCTACACCTTC. This gives the protein CASRTDRANYGYTF.

The rearrangement uses TRBV10-3 and TRBJ2-3; the D is unclear. Germline V gene sequence: CDR1 ENHRY, CDR2 SYGVKD. This CDR3 is built from 13 residues. V was pared by 9 bases and J by 0 bases, with 10 bases between. The chain's CDR3 is CAILLGSTDTQYF. The CDR3 DNA sequence: TGTGCCATTCTTCTTGGGAGCACAGATACGCAGTATTTT.

The chain is built from TRBV27 and TRBJ1-1; 7 bases line up with TRBD1. CDR1 and CDR2 (germline): MNHEY, SMNVEV (reference sequence). The CDR3 covers 12 residues. Losses at the gene ends were 5 bases for V and 4 bases for J; bases not matched to a gene: 1. CDR3 loop: CASSPGGTEAFF. The CDR3 nucleotides are TGTGCCAGCAGTCCAGGGGGCACTGAAGCTTTCTTT.

V and J are TRBV28 and TRBJ1-5; TRBD1 aligns across 7 bases. Germline V lookup: CDR1 MDHEN, CDR2 SYDVKM. The CDR3 consists of 16 residues. Unmatched junction bases numbered 12, after V lost 5 bases and J lost 5 bases. CDR3 sequence: CASSNQGVVGDQPQHF. For the CDR3, the DNA is TGTGCCAGCAGTAACCAGGGGGTCGTAGGGGATCAGCCCCAGCATTTT.

The chain couples TRBV4-1 to TRBJ2-3; TRBD2 aligns across 10 bases. Looked up from germline, CDR1 is MGHRA and CDR2 is YSYEKL. The CDR3 covers 18 residues. V trimming: 1 base; J trimming: 4 bases; junction bases outside the gene matches: 11. In DNA, the CDR3 is TGCGCCAGCAGCCAAGTGCGAACTAGCGGGGCTATCGCAGATACGCAGTATTTT. Amino acid sequence: CASSQVRTSGAIADTQYF.

The CDR3 loop reads CASRTGGNEQFF. CDR3 DNA: TGTGCCAGCAGAACCGGGGGGAATGAGCAGTTCTTC. V usage is TRBV6-5 and J usage is TRBJ2-1; 7 nucleotides line up with TRBD2. Germline V gene sequence: CDR1 MNHEY, CDR2 SVGAGI. V lost 6 bases and J lost 7; bases outside the gene matches: 3. The CDR3 is made up of 12 amino acids.

This clone was seen a handful of times. The J gene is TRBJ1-4, the V gene TRBV7-2; D is undetermined. Looked up from germline, CDR1 is SGHTA and CDR2 is FQGNSA. This CDR3 has 15 amino acids. Trimming left V 1 base short and J 0 bases short, with 6 bases between. CDR3 sequence: CASSLGATTNEKLFF. Here the CDR3 DNA reads TGTGCCAGCAGCTTAGGCGCAACAACTAATGAAAAACTGTTTTTT.